A few counts support the clone carrying this T cell receptor beta chain. The antigen is unknown. The sample is drawn from a study of T cell repertoires in cytomegalovirus infection. Study background: Indications of both CMV infection and matching HLA type were provided by public TCR beta signatures. General study points: The ex vivo response was dominated by HLA-C-restricted CMV-specific TCR beta clonotypes.

The CDR3 spans 14 residues. Germline V lookup: CDR1 ENHRY, CDR2 SYGVKD. V was pared by 2 bases and J by 1 base, with 8 bases between. TCRdb used MiXCR to reprocess the reads, holding one entry per CDR3 protein. The profile shows 450,000 to 550,000 distinct CDR3 sequences, approximately 16% of them singletons. Material: CD8+ T cells from PBMCs. The chain joins TRBV10-3 to TRBJ1-1; no clear D gene. This clonotype was sampled from a human donor in good health (CMV status not recorded). Some clones in this sample may be carry-over from other donors' samples. CDR3 sequence (DNA): TGTGCCATCAGTGAGGGAAGAGGGAACACTGAAGCTTTCTTT. This codes for CAISEGRGNTEAFF.